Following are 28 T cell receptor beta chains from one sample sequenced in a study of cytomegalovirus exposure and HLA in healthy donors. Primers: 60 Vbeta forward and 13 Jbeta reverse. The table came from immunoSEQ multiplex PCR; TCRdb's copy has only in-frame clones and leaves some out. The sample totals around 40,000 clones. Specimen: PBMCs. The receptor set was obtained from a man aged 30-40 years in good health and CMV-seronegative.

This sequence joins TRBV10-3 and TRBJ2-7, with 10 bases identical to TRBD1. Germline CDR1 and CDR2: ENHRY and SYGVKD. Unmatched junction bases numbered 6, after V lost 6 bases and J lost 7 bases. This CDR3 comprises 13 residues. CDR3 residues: CAISGTGAYEQYF. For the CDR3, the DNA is TGTGCCATCAGCGGGACAGGGGCTTATGAGCAGTACTTC.

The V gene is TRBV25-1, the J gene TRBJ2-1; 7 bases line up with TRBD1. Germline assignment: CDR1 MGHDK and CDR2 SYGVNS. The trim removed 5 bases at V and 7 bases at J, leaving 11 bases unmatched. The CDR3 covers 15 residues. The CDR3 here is CASSTQGQGLNEQFF. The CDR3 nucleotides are TGTGCCAGCAGTACACAGGGGCAGGGTCTAAATGAGCAGTTCTTC. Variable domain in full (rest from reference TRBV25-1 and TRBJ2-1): EADIYQTPRYLVIGTGKKITLECSQTMGHDKMYWYQQDPGMELHLIHYSYGVNSTEKGDLSSESTVSRIRTEHFPLTLESARPSHTSQYLCASSTQGQGLNEQFFGPGTRLTVL.

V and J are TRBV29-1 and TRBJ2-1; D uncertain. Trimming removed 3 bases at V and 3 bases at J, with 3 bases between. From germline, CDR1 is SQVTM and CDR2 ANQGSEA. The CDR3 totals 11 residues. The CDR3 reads CSVDNYNEQFF. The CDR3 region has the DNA TGCAGCGTTGATAACTACAATGAGCAGTTCTTC.

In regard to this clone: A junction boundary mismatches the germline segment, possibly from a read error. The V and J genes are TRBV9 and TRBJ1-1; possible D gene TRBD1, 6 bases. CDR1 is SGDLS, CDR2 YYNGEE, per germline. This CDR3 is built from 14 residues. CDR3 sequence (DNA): TGTGCCAGCAGCGAACAGGGCATGAACACTGAAGATTTCTTT. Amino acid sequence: CASSEQGMNTEDFF. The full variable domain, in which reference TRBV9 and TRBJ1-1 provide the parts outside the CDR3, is DSGVTQTPKHLITATGQRVTLRCSPRSGDLSVYWYQQSLDQGLQFLIQYYNGEERAKGNILERFSAQQFPDLHSELNLSSLELGDSALYFCASSEQGMNTEDFFGQGTRLTVV.

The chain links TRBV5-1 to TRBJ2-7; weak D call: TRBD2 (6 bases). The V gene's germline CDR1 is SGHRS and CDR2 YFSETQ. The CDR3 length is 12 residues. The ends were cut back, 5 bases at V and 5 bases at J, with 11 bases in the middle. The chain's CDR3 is CASSSGRNEQYF. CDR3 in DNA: TGCGCCAGCAGTTCAGGGAGGAACGAGCAGTACTTC. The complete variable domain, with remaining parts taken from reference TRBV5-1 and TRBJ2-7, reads KAGVTQTPRYLIKTRGQQVTLSCSPISGHRSVSWYQQTPGQGLQFLFEYFSETQRNKGNFPGRFSGRQFSNSRSEMNVSTLELGDSALYLCASSSGRNEQYFGPGTRLTVT.

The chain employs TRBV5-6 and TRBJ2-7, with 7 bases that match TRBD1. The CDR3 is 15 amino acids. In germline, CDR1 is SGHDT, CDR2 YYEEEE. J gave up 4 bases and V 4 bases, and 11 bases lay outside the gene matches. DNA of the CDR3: TGTGCCAGCAGCCCCCGACAGGGTGTCCCTTACGAGCAGTACTTC. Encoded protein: CASSPRQGVPYEQYF.

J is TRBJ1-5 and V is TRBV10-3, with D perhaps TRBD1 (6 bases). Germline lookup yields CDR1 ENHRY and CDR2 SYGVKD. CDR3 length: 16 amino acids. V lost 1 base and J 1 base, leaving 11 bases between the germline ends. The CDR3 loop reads CAISEFLGQSNQPQHF. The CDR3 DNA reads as TGTGCCATCAGTGAGTTTCTAGGACAGAGCAATCAGCCCCAGCATTTT.

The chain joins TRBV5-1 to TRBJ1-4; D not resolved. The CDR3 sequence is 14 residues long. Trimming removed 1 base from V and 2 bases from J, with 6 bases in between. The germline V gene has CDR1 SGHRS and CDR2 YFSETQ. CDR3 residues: CASSLWETNEKLFF. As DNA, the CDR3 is TGCGCCAGCAGCTTGTGGGAGACTAATGAAAAACTGTTTTTT.

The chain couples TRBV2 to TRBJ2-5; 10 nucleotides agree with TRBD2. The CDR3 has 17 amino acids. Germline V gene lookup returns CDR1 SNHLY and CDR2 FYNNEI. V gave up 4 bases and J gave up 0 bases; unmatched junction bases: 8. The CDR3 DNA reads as TGTGCCAGCAGTGTGAACGAGCGGGAGGGGGACCAAGAGACCCAGTACTTC. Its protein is CASSVNEREGDQETQYF.

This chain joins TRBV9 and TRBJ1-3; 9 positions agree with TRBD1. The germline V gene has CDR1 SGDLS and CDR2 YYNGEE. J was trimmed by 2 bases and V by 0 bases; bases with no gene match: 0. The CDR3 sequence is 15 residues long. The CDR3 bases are TGTGCCAGCAGCGTAGGGGACAGGGCTGGAAACACCATATATTTT. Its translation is CASSVGDRAGNTIYF.

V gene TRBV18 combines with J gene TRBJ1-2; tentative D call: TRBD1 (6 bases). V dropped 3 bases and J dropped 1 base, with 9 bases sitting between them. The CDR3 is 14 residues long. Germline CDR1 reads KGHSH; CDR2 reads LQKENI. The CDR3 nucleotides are TGTGCCAGCTCACCTAGGACAGATAACTATGGCTACACCTTC. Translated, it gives CASSPRTDNYGYTF.

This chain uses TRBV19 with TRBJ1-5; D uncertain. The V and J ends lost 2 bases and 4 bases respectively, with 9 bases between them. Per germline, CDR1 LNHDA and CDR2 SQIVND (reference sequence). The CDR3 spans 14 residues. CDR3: CASSILGGNQPQHF. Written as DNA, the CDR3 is TGTGCCAGTAGTATATTAGGAGGGAATCAGCCCCAGCATTTT.

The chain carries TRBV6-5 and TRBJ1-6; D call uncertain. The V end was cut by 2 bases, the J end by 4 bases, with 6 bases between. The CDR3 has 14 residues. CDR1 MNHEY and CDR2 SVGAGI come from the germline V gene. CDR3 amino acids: CASSYREYNSPLHF. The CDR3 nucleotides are TGTGCCAGCAGTTACCGGGAATATAATTCACCCCTCCACTTT.

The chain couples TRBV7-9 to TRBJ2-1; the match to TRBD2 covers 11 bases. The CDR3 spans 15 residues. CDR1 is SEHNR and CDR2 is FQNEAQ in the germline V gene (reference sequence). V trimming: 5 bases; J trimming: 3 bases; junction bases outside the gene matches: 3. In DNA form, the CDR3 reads TGTGCCAGCAGCCCTACTAGCGGGGGCTACAATGAGCAGTTCTTC. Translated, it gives CASSPTSGGYNEQFF.

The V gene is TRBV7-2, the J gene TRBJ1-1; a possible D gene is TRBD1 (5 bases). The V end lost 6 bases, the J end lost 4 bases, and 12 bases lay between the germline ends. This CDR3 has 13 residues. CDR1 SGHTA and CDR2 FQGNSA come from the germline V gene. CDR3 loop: CASSQGRATEAFF. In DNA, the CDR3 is TGTGCCAGCAGTCAGGGCCGGGCCACTGAAGCTTTCTTT.

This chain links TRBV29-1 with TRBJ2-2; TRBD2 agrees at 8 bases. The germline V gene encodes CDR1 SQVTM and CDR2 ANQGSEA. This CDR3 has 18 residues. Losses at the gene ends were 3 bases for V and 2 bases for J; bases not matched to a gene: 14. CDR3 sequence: CSVEAGRGGGLNTGELFF. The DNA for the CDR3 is TGCAGCGTTGAGGCTGGAAGGGGCGGGGGGCTTAACACCGGGGAGCTGTTTTTT.

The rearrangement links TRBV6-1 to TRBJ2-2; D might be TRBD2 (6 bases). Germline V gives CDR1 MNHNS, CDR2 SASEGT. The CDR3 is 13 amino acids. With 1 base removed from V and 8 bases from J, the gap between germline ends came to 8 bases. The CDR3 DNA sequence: TGTGCCAGCAGTGAAGTCGGGAGAGGGGAGCTGTTTTTT. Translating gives CASSEVGRGELFF.

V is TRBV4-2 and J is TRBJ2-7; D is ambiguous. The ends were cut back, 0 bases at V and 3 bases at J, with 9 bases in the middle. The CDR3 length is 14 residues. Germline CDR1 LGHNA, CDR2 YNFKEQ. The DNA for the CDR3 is TGTGCCAGCAGCCAAGAGGTACTCGTCTACGAGCAGTACTTC. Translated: CASSQEVLVYEQYF.

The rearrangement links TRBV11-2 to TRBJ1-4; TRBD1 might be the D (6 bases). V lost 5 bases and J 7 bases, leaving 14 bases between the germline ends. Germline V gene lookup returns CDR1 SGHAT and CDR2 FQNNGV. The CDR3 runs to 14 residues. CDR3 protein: CASSPRDTREKLFF. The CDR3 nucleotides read TGTGCCAGCAGCCCCCGGGACACACGTGAAAAACTGTTTTTT.

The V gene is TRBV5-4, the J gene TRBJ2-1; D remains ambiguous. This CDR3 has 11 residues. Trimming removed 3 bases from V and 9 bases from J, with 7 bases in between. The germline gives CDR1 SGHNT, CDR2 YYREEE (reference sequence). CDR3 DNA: TGTGCCAGCAGCTCCCCCGGTGAGCAGTTCTTC. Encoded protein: CASSSPGEQFF.

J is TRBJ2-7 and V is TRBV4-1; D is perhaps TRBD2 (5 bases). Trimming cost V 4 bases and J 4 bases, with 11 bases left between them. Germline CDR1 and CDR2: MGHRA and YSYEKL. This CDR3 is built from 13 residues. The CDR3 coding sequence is TGCGCCAGCAGCCGTTTAAGGGAGTACGAGCAGTACTTC. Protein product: CASSRLREYEQYF.

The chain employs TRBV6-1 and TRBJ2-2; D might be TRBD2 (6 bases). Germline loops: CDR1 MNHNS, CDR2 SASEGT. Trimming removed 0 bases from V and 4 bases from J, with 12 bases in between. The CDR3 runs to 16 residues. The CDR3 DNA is TGTGCCAGCAGTGAAGCAGTGGGAGGTTTCACCGGGGAGCTGTTTTTT. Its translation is CASSEAVGGFTGELFF.

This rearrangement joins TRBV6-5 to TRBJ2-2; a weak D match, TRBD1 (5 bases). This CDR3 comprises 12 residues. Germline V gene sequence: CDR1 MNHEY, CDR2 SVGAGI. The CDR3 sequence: CASWQGTGELFF. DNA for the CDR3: TGTGCTTCCTGGCAGGGCACCGGGGAGCTGTTTTTT.

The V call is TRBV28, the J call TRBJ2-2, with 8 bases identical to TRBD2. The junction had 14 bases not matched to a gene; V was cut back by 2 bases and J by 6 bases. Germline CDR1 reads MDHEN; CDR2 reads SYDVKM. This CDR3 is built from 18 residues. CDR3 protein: CASSLLGPGPGGAGELFF. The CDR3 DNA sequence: TGTGCCAGCAGTTTACTCGGCCCGGGACCCGGGGGGGCCGGGGAGCTGTTTTTT.

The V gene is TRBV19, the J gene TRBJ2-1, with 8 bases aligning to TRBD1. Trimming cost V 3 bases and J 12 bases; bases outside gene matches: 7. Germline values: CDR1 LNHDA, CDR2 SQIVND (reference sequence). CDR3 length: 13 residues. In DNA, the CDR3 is TGTGCCAGTAGTATTGGTGGGACAGGAGGGCAGTTCTTC. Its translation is CASSIGGTGGQFF.

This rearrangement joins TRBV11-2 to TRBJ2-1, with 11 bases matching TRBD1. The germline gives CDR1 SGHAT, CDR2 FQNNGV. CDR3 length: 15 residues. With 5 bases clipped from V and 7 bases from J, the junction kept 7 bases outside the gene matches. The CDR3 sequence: CASSPGQGARNEQFF. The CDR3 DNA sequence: TGTGCCAGCAGCCCCGGACAGGGGGCGCGTAATGAGCAGTTCTTC.

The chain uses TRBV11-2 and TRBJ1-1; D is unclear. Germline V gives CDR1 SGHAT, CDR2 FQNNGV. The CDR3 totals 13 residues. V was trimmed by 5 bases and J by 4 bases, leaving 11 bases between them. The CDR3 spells CASSGVGSTEAFF. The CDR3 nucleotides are TGTGCCAGCAGCGGAGTAGGTAGCACTGAAGCTTTCTTT.

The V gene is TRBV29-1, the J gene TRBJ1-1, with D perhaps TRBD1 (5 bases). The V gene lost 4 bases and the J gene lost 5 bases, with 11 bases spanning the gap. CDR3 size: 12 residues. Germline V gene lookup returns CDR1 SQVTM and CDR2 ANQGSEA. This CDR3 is CSVGRGGTEAFF. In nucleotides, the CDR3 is TGCAGCGTTGGGAGGGGTGGGACTGAAGCTTTCTTT.